The 16 T cell receptor beta chains given below trace back to one sample, sequenced in a study of EBV T-cell therapy then PD-1 blockade in nasopharyngeal carcinoma. No antigen has been assigned to these receptors. Treatment described: AdE1-LMPpoly-expanded autologous EBV-specific T-cell therapy followed by anti-PD-1 nivolumab. Method: immunoSEQ multiplex PCR; TCRdb's copy keeps in-frame clones and lacks some. The data show more than 15,000 clones, with roughly 83% seen just once and roughly 29% held by the top ten. The source was CD8+ T cells from blood, collected at day 0 from a patient whose treatment included autologous EBV-specific T cells and nivolumab. These receptors were taken from a man aged 40-55 years with nasopharyngeal carcinoma.

The V and J genes are TRBV6-5 and TRBJ2-7; 7 bases match TRBD1. V dropped 10 bases and J dropped 3; count of bases not matched to a gene: 12. The CDR3 has 14 residues. The germline V gene has CDR1 MNHEY and CDR2 SVGAGI. The CDR3 loop reads CAITQGRGLYEQYF. The CDR3 coding sequence is TGTGCCATCACACAGGGGCGTGGGCTCTACGAGCAGTACTTC.

This rearrangement joins TRBV12-3 or TRBV12-4 to TRBJ2-1; D uncertain. The CDR3 is made up of 11 amino acids. V was shortened by 4 bases and J by 5 bases, with 3 bases between the two germline ends. The CDR3, as DNA: TGTGCCAGCAGTTACCACAATGAGCAGTTCTTC. Its protein is CASSYHNEQFF.

The chain couples TRBV6-2 or TRBV6-3 to TRBJ1-1; 9 bases agree with TRBD1. V was clipped by 2 bases and J by 7 bases; unmatched bases: 8. Germline CDR1 and CDR2: MNHEY and SVGEGT. The CDR3 has 15 amino acids. The CDR3 region is CASSYPGQGLGEAFF. Here the CDR3 DNA reads TGTGCCAGCAGTTACCCGGGACAGGGCTTGGGTGAAGCTTTCTTT.

The gene calls are TRBV2 and TRBJ2-3; D is unclear. Deletions cut 5 bases from V and 0 bases from J, with 9 bases between. The germline CDR1 and CDR2 sequences are SNHLY and FYNNEI. The CDR3 has 14 amino acids. In nucleotides, the CDR3 is TGTGCCAGCAGTCACCTGGACAGCACAGATACGCAGTATTTT. This sequence encodes CASSHLDSTDTQYF.

The rearrangement uses TRBV7-9 and TRBJ1-2; D is unresolved. V was cut by 5 bases and J by 2 bases, with 12 bases left in between. Per the germline V gene, CDR1 is SEHNR and CDR2 is FQNEAQ (reference sequence). The CDR3 contains 14 residues. In DNA, the CDR3 is TGTGCCAGCAGCCCGACCACAGAGAACTATGGCTACACCTTC. Residues: CASSPTTENYGYTF.

This clone was recorded only once. The chain uses TRBV7-6 and TRBJ1-1; no firm D call. Trimming left V 5 bases short and J 5 bases short, with 21 bases between. This CDR3 is 16 amino acids long. Germline lookup yields CDR1 SGHVS and CDR2 FNYEAQ. In nucleotides, the CDR3 is TGTGCCAGCAGCCCACCCGGCTATATGGAGGCGACTGAAGCTTTCTTT. Translating it yields CASSPPGYMEATEAFF.

The CDR3 nucleotides read TGTGCCAGCAGCTCGACGACTAGCGGTCCTGGGGCCAACGTCCTGACTTTC. It translates to CASSSTTSGPGANVLTF. J is TRBJ2-6 and V is TRBV9, with 9 bases aligning to TRBD2. Germline lookup yields CDR1 SGDLS and CDR2 YYNGEE. V trimming: 4 bases; J trimming: 2 bases; junction bases outside the gene matches: 7. This CDR3 has 17 amino acids.

This chain connects TRBV27 to TRBJ2-7; D not certain. Germline V lookup: CDR1 MNHEY, CDR2 SMNVEV (reference sequence). The V end was cut by 5 bases, the J end by 4 bases, with 12 bases between. This CDR3 spans 13 amino acids. The chain's CDR3 is CASSGGSQYEQYF. DNA for the CDR3: TGTGCCAGCAGTGGCGGCAGTCAGTACGAGCAGTACTTC.

This rearrangement joins TRBV5-1 to TRBJ1-2, with TRBD1 matching over 8 bases. This CDR3 contains 16 residues. Germline V gives CDR1 SGHRS, CDR2 YFSETQ. After removal of 0 bases from V and 2 bases from J, the junction contained 6 bases not matched to a gene. The CDR3 sequence is CASSLGPGQENYGYTF. Written as DNA, the CDR3 is TGCGCCAGCAGCTTGGGACCGGGACAGGAAAACTATGGCTACACCTTC.

On this clone itself: At one boundary the junction diverges from the germline segment, which might be a read error. V is TRBV9 and J is TRBJ1-2, with 7 bases identical to TRBD1. Looked up from germline, CDR1 is SGDLS and CDR2 is YYNGEE. The CDR3 loop spans 15 amino acids. This chain's CDR3 is CASSPGTAADYGHTF. The CDR3 nucleotides read TGTGCCAGCAGCCCCGGGACAGCCGCGGACTATGGCCACACCTTC. The full variable domain, completed using reference TRBV9 and TRBJ1-2, is DSGVTQTPKHLITATGQRVTLRCSPRSGDLSVYWYQQSLDQGLQFLIQYYNGEERAKGNILERFSAQQFPDLHSELNLSSLELGDSALYFCASSPGTAADYGHTFGSGTRLTVV.

This sequence joins TRBV13 and TRBJ1-1, with 7 bases matching TRBD1. Trimming took 5 bases from V and 7 from J; bases not matched to a gene: 13. Looked up from germline, CDR1 is PRHDT and CDR2 is FYEKMQ (reference sequence). The CDR3 totals 15 residues. The CDR3 loop reads CASSDRDSQMVEAFF. In DNA form, the CDR3 reads TGTGCCAGCAGCGACCGGGACAGCCAGATGGTTGAAGCTTTCTTT.

The V gene is TRBV6-5, the J gene TRBJ1-2, with 7 positions matching TRBD1. In germline, CDR1 is MNHEY, CDR2 SVGAGI. The trim removed 7 bases at V and 4 bases at J, leaving 9 bases unmatched. The CDR3 runs 14 residues. CDR3 in amino acids: CASNRQGGSYGYTF. The CDR3 DNA reads as TGTGCCAGCAATCGACAGGGAGGATCCTATGGCTACACCTTC.

This chain connects TRBV20-1 to TRBJ2-6; tentatively, D is TRBD1 (6 bases). The CDR3 spans 17 residues. V was clipped by 3 bases and J by 3 bases, with 18 bases between them. Germline CDR1 is DFQATT and CDR2 is SNEGSKA (reference sequence). CDR3 sequence: CSASDPAEGDGANVLTF. The CDR3 region has the DNA TGCAGTGCTAGTGACCCAGCCGAGGGGGATGGGGCCAACGTCCTGACTTTC.

As regards this clone: The same CDR3 arises from other DNA sequences in this sample as well. The chain combines TRBV3-1 (or the pseudogene TRBV3-2) with TRBJ1-4; 8 nucleotides align to TRBD1. Germline trimming cut 1 base from V and 3 bases from J; bases unmatched to any gene: 13. The CDR3 extends over 19 amino acids. Per the germline V gene, CDR1 is LGHDT and CDR2 is YNNKEL (reference sequence). CDR3 region: CASSQVQGAYSVANEKLFF. CDR3 bases: TGTGCCAGCAGCCAAGTTCAGGGGGCTTATTCGGTTGCTAATGAAAAACTGTTTTTT.

The genes are TRBV12-3 or TRBV12-4 and TRBJ2-2; TRBD1 matches at 7 bases. With 6 bases clipped from V and 7 bases from J, the junction kept 5 bases outside the gene matches. The CDR3 contains 13 residues. CDR3 in DNA: TGTGCCAGCAGCCTCAGACAGGGCGGGGAGCTGTTTTTT. Its translation is CASSLRQGGELFF.

The chain employs TRBV7-9 and TRBJ2-5; the D is unclear. The V gene lost 5 bases and the J gene lost 5 bases, with 12 bases spanning the gap. The CDR3 is 13 residues long. In germline, CDR1 is SEHNR, CDR2 FQNEAQ (reference sequence). CDR3 sequence (DNA): TGTGCCAGCAGCCCCACGGACCTTGAGACCCAGTACTTC. Translated, it gives CASSPTDLETQYF.